The present T cell receptor (beta chain) was sequenced within a study of shared clonotypes between healthy human individuals. The CDR3 length is 13 residues. Looked up from germline, CDR1 is SSHAT and CDR2 is FNYEAQ (reference sequence). On this clone itself: An end of the junction does not agree with germline; a read error may underlie this.

The genomic DNA of each subset was split evenly across several immunoSEQ plates. The data were produced by immunoSEQ multiplex PCR, yet TCRdb's version contains in-frame clones alone and is incomplete. Of about 2 million clones in the sample, about 95% were seen once. Every donor was a Caucasian adult from Nashville, Tennessee. The chain has TRBV7-7 and TRBJ2-7; D may be TRBD1 (6 bases). This receptor was taken from a man aged 18 to 30 in good health. Input material: naive CD4+ T cells sorted from blood. Subset meaning: CD45RA+ positively selected. The CDR3: CASSSTGLSEQYF. Written as DNA, the CDR3 is TGTGCTAGCAGCTCTACAGGGCTGAGCGAGCAGTACTTC. Filled out from reference TRBV7-7 and TRBJ2-7, the complete variable domain reads GAGVSQSPRYKVTKRGQDVTLRCDPISSHATLYWYQQALGQGPEFLTYFNYEAQPDKSGLPSDRFSAERPEGSISTLTIQRTEQRDSAMYRCASSSTGLSEQYFGPGTRLTVT.